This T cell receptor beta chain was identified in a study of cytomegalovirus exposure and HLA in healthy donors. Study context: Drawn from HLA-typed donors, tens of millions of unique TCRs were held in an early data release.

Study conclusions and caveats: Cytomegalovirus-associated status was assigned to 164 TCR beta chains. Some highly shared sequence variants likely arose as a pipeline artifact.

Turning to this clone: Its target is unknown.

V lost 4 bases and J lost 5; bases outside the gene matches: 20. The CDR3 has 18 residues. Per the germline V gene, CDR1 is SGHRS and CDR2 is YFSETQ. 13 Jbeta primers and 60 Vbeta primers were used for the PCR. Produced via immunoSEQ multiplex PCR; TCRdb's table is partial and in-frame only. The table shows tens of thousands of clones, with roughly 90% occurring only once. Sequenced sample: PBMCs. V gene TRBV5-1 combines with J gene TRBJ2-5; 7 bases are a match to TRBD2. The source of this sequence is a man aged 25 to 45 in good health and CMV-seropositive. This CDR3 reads CASSPEPRGVPGCETQYF. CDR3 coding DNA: TGCGCCAGCAGCCCGGAGCCTCGGGGGGTTCCGGGCTGTGAGACCCAGTACTTC.